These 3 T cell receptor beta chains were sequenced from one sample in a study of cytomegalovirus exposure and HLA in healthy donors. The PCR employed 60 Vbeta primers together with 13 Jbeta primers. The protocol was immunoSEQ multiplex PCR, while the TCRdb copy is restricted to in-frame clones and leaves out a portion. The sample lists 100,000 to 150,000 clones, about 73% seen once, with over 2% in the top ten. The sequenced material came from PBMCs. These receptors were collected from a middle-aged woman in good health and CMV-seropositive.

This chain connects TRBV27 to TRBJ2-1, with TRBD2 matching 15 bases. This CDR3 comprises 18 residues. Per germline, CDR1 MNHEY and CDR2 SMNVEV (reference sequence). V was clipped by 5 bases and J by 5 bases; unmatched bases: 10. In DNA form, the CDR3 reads TGTGCCAGCAGTACAGGGACTAGCGGGAGGCTGAGGGACAATGAGCAGTTCTTC. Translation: CASSTGTSGRLRDNEQFF.

The CDR3 coding sequence is TGCGCCAGCAGCAATGCCGGGGGCACTGAAGCTTTCTTT. This codes for CASSNAGGTEAFF. J is TRBJ1-1 and V is TRBV5-1, with D tentatively TRBD1 (5 bases). There are 13 residues in the CDR3. The V end lost 4 bases, the J end lost 4 bases, and 11 bases lay between the germline ends. CDR1 is SGHRS and CDR2 is YFSETQ in the germline V gene.

CDR3 nucleotides: TGTGCCAGTAGTAGGGGACAGGGGGCGGCTGAAGCTTTCTTT. Translating it yields CASSRGQGAAEAFF. The chain has TRBV19 and TRBJ1-1, with 12 nucleotides matching TRBD1. The J segment lost 6 bases and the V segment lost 4 bases, leaving 3 bases of the junction unmatched. Germline V lookup: CDR1 LNHDA, CDR2 SQIVND (reference sequence). CDR3 length equals 14 residues.